The 17 T cell receptor beta chains listed next were all sequenced from one sample in a study of T-cell memory formation after mild COVID-19. A single record per CDR3 protein comes from TCRdb applying MiXCR to the 5' RACE reads. This sample has around 320,000 distinct CDR3 sequences; 15% to 20% occur once, and the top ten carry roughly 20%. Sample: PBMCs or a T cell subset sorted from them (not recorded which). These receptor sequences come from a young man who had mild COVID-19 (a few samples of this study predate the infection). Cell type and time point are not known.

V and J are TRBV7-9 and TRBJ2-1; D ambiguous. The CDR3 consists of 14 residues. Germline assignment: CDR1 SEHNR and CDR2 FQNEAQ (reference sequence). V was cut by 6 bases and J by 3 bases, with 12 bases left in between. CDR3 protein: CASSIGPLYNEQFF. The CDR3 nucleotides read TGTGCCAGCAGTATCGGCCCGCTCTACAATGAGCAGTTCTTC.

The chain employs TRBV9 and TRBJ2-3; a possible D gene is TRBD2 (5 bases). The CDR3 spans 14 residues. Trimming cost V 3 bases and J 6 bases, with 14 bases left between them. Germline CDR1 SGDLS, CDR2 YYNGEE. Here the CDR3 DNA reads TGTGCCAGCAGCGGTCAGGCGGGTCGTGATACGCAGTATTTT. It specifies CASSGQAGRDTQYF.

The chain joins TRBV20-1 to TRBJ2-3; weak D call: TRBD1 (5 bases). Germline loops: CDR1 DFQATT, CDR2 SNEGSKA (reference sequence). This CDR3 region has 15 residues. The CDR3 coding sequence is TGCAGAAGGACATTCCCCGTGGGGTGCACAGATACGCAGTATTTT. This encodes CRRTFPVGCTDTQYF.

For the CDR3, the DNA is TGCGCCAGCAGCCAACCGAATGACAGGGGAGGCTATGGCTACACCTTC. Protein sequence: CASSQPNDRGGYGYTF. J is TRBJ1-2 and V is TRBV4-3; 8 nucleotides agree with TRBD1. Germline CDR1 reads LGHNA; CDR2 reads YSLEER. V lost 2 bases and J lost 4; bases outside the gene matches: 9. The CDR3 has 16 residues.

This clonotype was counted between two and nine times. The chain couples TRBV3-1 to TRBJ1-5, with 10 nucleotides matching TRBD1. The CDR3 covers 15 residues. CDR1 LGHDT and CDR2 YNNKEL come from the germline V gene (reference sequence). V was pared by 0 bases and J by 7 bases, with 3 bases of the junction left unmatched. The CDR3 loop reads CASSQDGQGGQPQHF. The CDR3 nucleotides are TGTGCCAGCAGCCAAGATGGACAGGGGGGCCAGCCCCAGCATTTT. The variable domain in full, completed from reference TRBV3-1 and TRBJ1-5, reads DTAVSQTPKYLVTQMGNDKSIKCEQNLGHDTMYWYKQDSKKFLKIMFSYNNKELIINETVPNRFSPKSPDKAHLNLHINSLELGDSAVYFCASSQDGQGGQPQHFGDGTRLSIL.

This chain connects TRBV12-3 or TRBV12-4 to TRBJ2-2, with 12 nucleotides matching TRBD1. J gave up 6 bases and V 3 bases, and 11 bases lay outside the gene matches. This CDR3 is 18 amino acids long. The CDR3 protein is CASSLSGTGGLSAGELFF. The DNA of the CDR3 is TGTGCCAGCAGTTTGAGTGGGACAGGGGGCTTAAGTGCCGGGGAGCTGTTTTTT.

This clonotype has just a few counts. This rearrangement joins TRBV6-5 to TRBJ2-3; D perhaps matches TRBD1 (6 bases). CDR3 length equals 14 residues. In germline, CDR1 is MNHEY, CDR2 SVGAGI. V dropped 2 bases and J dropped 3 bases, with 9 bases sitting between them. The chain's CDR3 is CASSYVDSTDTQYF. DNA of the CDR3: TGTGCCAGCAGTTACGTGGACAGTACAGATACGCAGTATTTT.

This clonotype was counted a single time. CDR3 sequence: CASSSSRETQYF. In DNA form, the CDR3 reads TGTGCCAGCAGTAGCAGTCGGGAGACCCAGTACTTC. This chain links TRBV2 with TRBJ2-5; no clear D. Germline V gene lookup returns CDR1 SNHLY and CDR2 FYNNEI. V lost 5 bases to trimming and J lost 5 bases, with 9 bases between them. The CDR3 extends over 12 amino acids.

This clonotype was picked up a small number of times. The chain links TRBV5-1 to TRBJ2-5, with 9 positions matching TRBD2. CDR3 length: 13 amino acids. J lost 5 bases, V lost 5 bases, and 4 bases had no gene match. Germline CDR1 is SGHRS and CDR2 is YFSETQ. As DNA, the CDR3 is TGCGCCAGCAGACGGACTAGCGTGGAGACCCAGTACTTC. Residues: CASRRTSVETQYF. The variable domain in full, completed from reference TRBV5-1 and TRBJ2-5, reads KAGVTQTPRYLIKTRGQQVTLSCSPISGHRSVSWYQQTPGQGLQFLFEYFSETQRNKGNFPGRFSGRQFSNSRSEMNVSTLELGDSALYLCASRRTSVETQYFGPGTRLLVL.

The chain is built from TRBV7-2 and TRBJ1-6; D is ambiguous. CDR1 and CDR2 (germline): SGHTA, FQGNSA. Between the trimmed V and J ends, which lost 3 bases and 7 bases, there was a span of 10 bases. The CDR3 is made up of 14 amino acids. DNA for the CDR3: TGTGCCAGCAGCTTCCAGCGACAAAATTCACCCCTCCACTTT. It encodes CASSFQRQNSPLHF.

The sample holds a few counts of this clonotype. This chain connects TRBV6-1 to TRBJ2-4; TRBD1 matches at 10 bases. The length of the CDR3 is 15 residues. With 6 bases clipped from V and 6 bases from J, the junction kept 8 bases outside the gene matches. CDR1 MNHNS and CDR2 SASEGT come from the germline V gene. CDR3 amino acids: CASSLGTGAGNIQYF. For the CDR3, the DNA is TGTGCCAGCAGCCTCGGGACAGGGGCGGGAAACATTCAGTACTTC.

In this sample, this clonotype turned up a few times. This chain joins TRBV5-4 and TRBJ2-1; 8 bases align to TRBD2. The V gene end was trimmed by 3 bases and the J gene end by 6 bases; junction bases not matched to a gene: 2. The CDR3 consists of 13 residues. Germline CDR1 and CDR2: SGHNT and YYREEE (reference sequence). In DNA, the CDR3 is TGTGCCAGCAGCTCGGGACTAGGCAATGAGCAGTTCTTC. Protein: CASSSGLGNEQFF.

V gene TRBV7-2 combines with J gene TRBJ2-3; possible D gene TRBD2, 6 bases. This CDR3 spans 16 amino acids. Germline CDR1 and CDR2: SGHTA and FQGNSA. Trimming took 5 bases from V and 2 from J, leaving 17 bases between them. The CDR3: CASSGGGVAITDTQYF. CDR3 coding DNA: TGTGCCAGCAGCGGAGGCGGGGTAGCTATCACAGATACGCAGTATTTT.

In this sample, this clonotype turned up a few times. The chain employs TRBV5-1 and TRBJ1-1, with D tentatively TRBD1 (6 bases). The germline V and J ends were trimmed by 5 bases and 0 bases, with 11 bases remaining between them. CDR3 length: 14 residues. Germline CDR1 is SGHRS and CDR2 is YFSETQ. CDR3 loop: CASRSQGMNTEAFF. CDR3 nucleotides: TGCGCCAGCAGAAGCCAGGGGATGAACACTGAAGCTTTCTTT.

This chain links TRBV14 with TRBJ1-2, with D unclear. CDR3 length: 16 residues. The germline gives CDR1 SGHDN, CDR2 FVKESK. Trimming took 0 bases from V and 0 from J, leaving 11 bases between them. DNA for the CDR3: TGTGCCAGCAGCCAAGATCGCGGGTCAACTAACTATGGCTACACCTTC. Amino acids: CASSQDRGSTNYGYTF.

Here the CDR3 reads CASSLVGLRRNTEAFF. The CDR3 DNA reads TGCGCCAGCAGCTTGGTTGGACTGAGGCGAAACACTGAAGCTTTCTTT. The chain joins TRBV5-1 to TRBJ1-1; D gene uncertain. V was pared by 0 bases and J by 2 bases, with 14 bases between. CDR1 is SGHRS, CDR2 YFSETQ, per germline. CDR3 length equals 16 residues.

The chain has TRBV6-4 and TRBJ1-2; D unresolved. The V end was cut by 1 base, the J end by 0 bases, with 3 bases between. CDR1 is MRHNA and CDR2 is SNTAGT in the germline V gene. CDR3 size: 13 residues. The DNA for the CDR3 is TGTGCCAGCAGTGACTTCCCTAACTATGGCTACACCTTC. Protein: CASSDFPNYGYTF.